These 8 T cell receptor beta chains were all obtained from the same sample, sequenced in a study of T-cell reconstitution after alpha-beta-depleted transplantation in children. This sample's TCRbeta library carried unique molecular identifier barcodes. Each CDR3 protein gets one entry after TCRdb re-called the PCR reads with MiXCR. The sample includes about 170,000 distinct CDR3 sequences, around 10% of them seen just once. Here the sequenced sample was PBMCs, taken before TCRalphabeta/CD19-depleted stem cell transplant. The receptors derive from a boy between 2 and 15 years old with acute myeloid leukemia, due to receive a stem cell transplant.

Ten or more counts support this clonotype. The chain has TRBV19 and TRBJ1-4; the D gene is possibly TRBD1 (5 bases). From germline, CDR1 is LNHDA and CDR2 SQIVND (reference sequence). V was pared by 7 bases and J by 3 bases, with 12 bases between. This CDR3 spans 14 amino acids. CDR3 loop: CASNQGPANEKLFF. The CDR3 DNA reads as TGTGCCAGTAACCAGGGTCCGGCTAATGAAAAACTGTTTTTT.

As for this clonotype: Given the absence of the conserved phenylalanine or tryptophan at the CDR3 end, a read error is likely. The chain links TRBV5-1 to TRBJ2-2, with a tentative D call TRBD2 (5 bases). Germline CDR1 reads SGHRS; CDR2 reads YFSETQ. CDR3 length: 18 residues. The chain's CDR3 is CASSLEVRRRTWTGVLFL. CDR3 in DNA: TGCGCCAGCAGCTTGGAAGTTAGGAGACGGACTTGGACCGGGGTGCTGTTTCTT.

Many counts were recorded for this clonotype. The rearrangement links TRBV7-9 to TRBJ2-2; D perhaps matches TRBD1 (5 bases). The germline V and J ends were trimmed by 8 bases and 3 bases, with 13 bases remaining between them. Germline loops: CDR1 SEHNR, CDR2 FQNEAQ (reference sequence). The CDR3 length is 14 residues. CDR3 sequence reads: CASPLQAYTGELFF. CDR3 DNA sequence: TGTGCCAGCCCCCTACAGGCGTACACCGGGGAGCTGTTTTTT.

Worth noting for this clonotype: This clone may be a read error of a much larger clone one base away. The rearrangement joins TRBV5-1 to TRBJ2-3, with unresolved D. Per the germline V gene, CDR1 is SGHRS and CDR2 is YFSETQ. This CDR3 has 17 residues. V was pared by 4 bases and J by 2 bases, with 20 bases between. The CDR3 sequence: CASSPPKTHQDTDTQYF. The CDR3 nucleotides read TGCGCCAGCAGCCCACCAAAGACCCACCAAGACACAGATACGCAGTATTTT.

This clonotype was recorded many times. This sequence joins TRBV28 and TRBJ2-1; D is possibly TRBD2 (5 bases). Germline V gene data show CDR1 as MDHEN and CDR2 as SYDVKM. Trimming cost V 10 bases and J 5 bases, with 12 bases left between them. This CDR3 comprises 12 residues. The CDR3 bases are TGTGCCATCTGGACTGGAGACAATGAGCAGTTCTTC. Protein sequence: CAIWTGDNEQFF.

This clonotype has ten or more counts. The CDR3 reads CASSGLAGGPGETQYF. The CDR3 DNA sequence: TGTGCCAGCAGTGGACTAGCGGGGGGGCCCGGAGAGACCCAGTACTTC. V gene TRBV2 combines with J gene TRBJ2-5; 14 bases fit TRBD2. V lost 4 bases, J lost 4 bases, and 5 bases stayed unmatched. This CDR3 comprises 16 residues. CDR1 and CDR2 from the germline V gene are SNHLY and FYNNEI.

This clonotype has a count of ten or more. The chain has TRBV20-1 and TRBJ2-3; either TRBD1 or TRBD2 may supply D (5 bases each). Germline V gene data show CDR1 as DFQATT and CDR2 as SNEGSKA (reference sequence). This CDR3 region has 13 residues. Deletions cut 3 bases from V and 6 bases from J, with 13 bases between. The CDR3 loop reads CSASPGKGDTQYF. Written as DNA, the CDR3 is TGCAGTGCTAGCCCCGGGAAGGGGGATACGCAGTATTTT.

The chain is built from TRBV7-3 and TRBJ2-1; 7 bases are a match to TRBD1. This CDR3 comprises 15 residues. Trimming removed 0 bases from V and 5 bases from J; junction bases left unmatched: 4. Germline CDR1 and CDR2: SGHTA and FQGTGA. DNA of the CDR3: TGTGCCAGCAGCTTAACACGGGACAGCGACAATGAGCAGTTCTTC. Protein: CASSLTRDSDNEQFF.